This T cell receptor (beta chain) was sequenced in a study of T cell changes during pregnancy in multiple sclerosis. This CDR3 has 16 amino acids. Measured with immunoSEQ multiplex PCR; TCRdb has only the in-frame clones, and not every one. The sample carries roughly 52,000 clones, more than 80% recorded once. Source: CD4+ T cells from peripheral blood mononuclear cells, taken in the first trimester of pregnancy. The clonotype originates from a female donor with multiple sclerosis, enrolled in a pregnancy study. The rearrangement uses TRBV1 and TRBJ1-1; the table's D gene call, TRBD1, was not cross checked with the DNA. TRBV1 is shown as a pseudogene. CDR3 sequence (DNA): TGCACCAGCAGCCAAGATCCCAGGGGCATGAACACTGAAGCTTTCTTT. Amino acids: CTSSQDPRGMNTEAFF.